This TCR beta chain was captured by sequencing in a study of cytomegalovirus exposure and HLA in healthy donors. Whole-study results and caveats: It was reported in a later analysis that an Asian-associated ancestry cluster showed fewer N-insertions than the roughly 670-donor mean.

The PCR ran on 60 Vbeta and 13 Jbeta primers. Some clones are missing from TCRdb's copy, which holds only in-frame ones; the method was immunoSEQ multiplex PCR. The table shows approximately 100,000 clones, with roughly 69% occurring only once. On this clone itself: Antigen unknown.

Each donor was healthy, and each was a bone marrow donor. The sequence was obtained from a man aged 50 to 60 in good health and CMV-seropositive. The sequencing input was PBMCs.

CDR3 sequence reads: CASSQVNTGELFF. For the CDR3, the DNA is TGTGCCAGCAGCCAAGTAAACACCGGGGAGCTGTTTTTT. J is TRBJ2-2 and V is TRBV14; no definite D call. V was clipped by 1 base and J by 2 bases, with 2 bases between them. Looked up from germline, CDR1 is SGHDN and CDR2 is FVKESK. The CDR3 length is 13 residues.